These T cell receptor beta chains were read from a single sample in a study of T-cell reconstitution after alpha-beta-depleted transplantation in children. From the PCR reads, TCRdb called clonotypes with MiXCR, one entry per CDR3 protein. The sample includes around 410,000 distinct CDR3 sequences, roughly 11% seen only once; the top ten take roughly 5.5%. Sequencing used PBMCs from the stem cell graft donor, obtained from the stem cell graft. Source of these receptors: a human donor who donated a stem cell graft to a child with acute myeloid leukemia. CDR3s include the opening cysteine and the closing phenylalanine or tryptophan. Each record gives: D gene, CDR3 length, clone size, J gene, V gene, CDR3 DNA, CDR3 protein. A D gene is named only where the DNA matches it firmly. Clone size is given for some rows only: seen once, a few or many times, or a class if the clone is expanded.

. 13 . TRBJ2-3 TRBV4-2 TGTGCCAGCAGCCAAGATCTCACAGATACGCAGTATTTT CASSQDLTDTQYF
. 13 few TRBJ2-5 TRBV7-2 TGTGCCAGCAGCTGGAACCCACAAGAGACCCAGTACTTC CASSWNPQETQYF
TRBD1 14 many TRBJ2-1 TRBV20-1 TGCAGTGCTAGAGCAGGGGGAACCAAGGATGAGCAGTTCTTC CSARAGGTKDEQFF
. 16 many TRBJ1-5 TRBV20-1 TGCAGTGCTAAATGGCCGGGAGCACGGGGGAATCAGCCCCAGCATTTT CSAKWPGARGNQPQHF
. 12 few TRBJ2-5 TRBV7-9 TGTGCCAGCACCGAAGGAGGGGAGACCCAGTACTTC CASTEGGETQYF
TRBD1 14 . TRBJ2-7 TRBV18 TGTGCCAGCTCACCGGGACAGGGTCGCCACGAGCAGTACTTC CASSPGQGRHEQYF
. 15 . TRBJ2-1 TRBV5-6 TGTGCCAGCAGCCACTTTGCAGGGTCCTACAATGAGCAGTTCTTC CASSHFAGSYNEQFF
. 16 few TRBJ2-3 TRBV20-1 TGCAGTGCTAGAGTTGGGCGGACCCGGGCCCCAGATACGCAGTATTTT CSARVGRTRAPDTQYF
. 12 few TRBJ1-5 TRBV7-2 TGTGCCAGCAGCTTCGTCAATCAGCCCCAGCATTTT CASSFVNQPQHF
TRBD1 14 . TRBJ1-5 TRBV30 TGTGCCTGGAATCCAGGGGGTAGCAATCAGCCCCAGCATTTT CAWNPGGSNQPQHF
. 13 few TRBJ2-5 TRBV20-1 TGCAGTGCTAGCCAAGGGGGGTACGAGACCCAGTACTTC CSASQGGYETQYF
. 18 . TRBJ2-6 TRBV25-1 TGTGCCAGCAGTGATTCCGACTTCCGCGTCTCTGGGGCCAACGTCCTGACTTTC CASSDSDFRVSGANVLTF
. 13 once TRBJ2-2 TRBV29-1 TGCAGCGTGACCTGGGGGAACACCGGGGAGCTGTTTTTT CSVTWGNTGELFF
TRBD1 15 many TRBJ1-2 TRBV18 TGTGCCAGCTCACGACCGGGACAGGGGAACTATGGCTACACCTTC CASSRPGQGNYGYTF
. 13 few TRBJ2-5 TRBV20-1 TGCAGTGCCGCGGCGGGGGCAAGGGAGACCCAGTACTTC CSAAAGARETQYF
TRBD2 16 many TRBJ2-2 TRBV12-3/TRBV12-4 TGTGCCAGCAGCCTCCCAGGACTAGCGGGCACCGGGGAGCTGTTTTTT CASSLPGLAGTGELFF
. 16 . TRBJ1-6 TRBV19 TGTGCCAGTAGGACGGACTGGAGCTCCTATAATTCACCCCTCCACTTT CASRTDWSSYNSPLHF
. 14 . TRBJ2-7 TRBV5-5 TGTGCCAGCAGCCCAGGGGGGGGCTCCTACGAGCAGTACTTC CASSPGGGSYEQYF
. 15 . TRBJ1-6 TRBV27 TGTGCCAGCAGTTTAGGGGGCTGGGGTAATTCACCCCTCCACTTT CASSLGGWGNSPLHF
. 13 many TRBJ2-2 TRBV29-1 TGCAGCGTTGATCCAACAGCCACCGGGGAGCTGTTTTTT CSVDPTATGELFF
. 14 many TRBJ1-1 TRBV27 TGTGCCAGCAGTGTACAGGGAGGGAACACTGAAGCTTTCTTT CASSVQGGNTEAFF
TRBD2 15 . TRBJ2-5 TRBV28 TGTGCCAGCACGGGACTAGCGGGGGGCCGAGAGACCCAGTACTTC CASTGLAGGRETQYF
. 13 . TRBJ2-2 TRBV10-3 TGTGCCAGCCTGACAGGAAACACCGGGGAGCTGTTTTTT CASLTGNTGELFF